The rows below give T cell receptor beta chains drawn from one sample of a study of blood T cell repertoires in COVID-19. Sequencing used immunoSEQ multiplex PCR; TCRdb keeps in-frame clones, though not all of them. This sample has about 25,000 clones, with around 88% found just once. Material: peripheral blood. The receptor source for this set is a human donor with active COVID-19. The donor label of this sample is uncertain. CDR3s include the opening cysteine and the closing phenylalanine or tryptophan. Each record gives: J gene, D gene, clone size, CDR3 length, V gene, CDR3 DNA, CDR3 protein. The D gene is left open where the match is weak. The listing skips clone size in some rows; elsewhere it reads once, few, many or a size class.

J: TRBJ2-3; D: NA; size: NA; length: 16; V: TRBV2; DNA: TGTGCCAGCAGTGACCCTTTAGCGGAAGCTAGAGATACGCAGTATTTT; CDR3: CASSDPLAEARDTQYF
J: TRBJ2-2; D: NA; size: NA; length: 18; V: TRBV5-6; DNA: TGTGCCAGCAGCCCCATGGGGCTGCTTATACGAAACACCGGGGAGCTGTTTTTT; CDR3: CASSPMGLLIRNTGELFF
J: TRBJ2-1; D: TRBD2; size: NA; length: 15; V: TRBV6-5; DNA: TGTGCCAGCAGTTATTTCGCGGGAGAAAACAATGAGCAGTTCTTC; CDR3: CASSYFAGENNEQFF
J: TRBJ2-3; D: TRBD2; size: NA; length: 15; V: TRBV25-1; DNA: TGTGCCAGCGGGGAACTAGCGGGAGCAGGTGATACGCAGTATTTT; CDR3: CASGELAGAGDTQYF
J: TRBJ2-1; D: NA; size: once; length: 13; V: TRBV14; DNA: TGTGCCAGCACTCAGACTGGAGTCAATGAGCAGTTCTTC; CDR3: CASTQTGVNEQFF
J: TRBJ2-2; D: TRBD1; size: NA; length: 15; V: TRBV30; DNA: TGTGCCTGGACAGACAGGGTGGAACTTGCCGGGGAGCTGTTTTTT; CDR3: CAWTDRVELAGELFF
J: TRBJ2-7; D: TRBD2; size: NA; length: 14; V: TRBV6-5; DNA: TGTGCCAGCAGTTACGGGACTAAGGCCTACGAGCAGTACTTC; CDR3: CASSYGTKAYEQYF
J: TRBJ2-2; D: TRBD2; size: NA; length: 15; V: TRBV18; DNA: TGTGCCAGCTCACCGGAAGCGGGGGACGCCGGGGAGCTGTTTTTT; CDR3: CASSPEAGDAGELFF
J: TRBJ2-7; D: TRBD2; size: NA; length: 18; V: TRBV15; DNA: TGTGCCACCAGCAGAAAGCGTATCAGGACTAGCGGGAACTACGAGCAGTACTTC; CDR3: CATSRKRIRTSGNYEQYF
J: TRBJ2-1; D: TRBD2; size: NA; length: 15; V: TRBV7-9; DNA: TGTGCCAGCAGCTTAGGGACTAGCGACTACAATGAGCAGTTCTTC; CDR3: CASSLGTSDYNEQFF
J: TRBJ2-7; D: TRBD2; size: NA; length: 15; V: TRBV3-1/TRBV3-2; DNA: TGTGCCAGCAGCCTTCTCGGGACTAGCGGGGGCGAGCAGTACTTC; CDR3: CASSLLGTSGGEQYF
J: TRBJ2-7; D: TRBD2; size: NA; length: 15; V: TRBV2; DNA: TGTGCCAGCAGTGGCGGACTAGCGGGAGGGTATGAGCAGTACTTC; CDR3: CASSGGLAGGYEQYF
J: TRBJ2-1; D: TRBD2; size: NA; length: 18; V: TRBV27; DNA: TGTGCCAGCAGCCCACAGGGACCTAGACTAGCGGGCGACAATGAGCAGTTCTTC; CDR3: CASSPQGPRLAGDNEQFF
J: TRBJ2-2; D: TRBD1; size: NA; length: 15; V: TRBV6-6; DNA: TGTGCCAGCAGTTCAGGACAGGGGAAGACCGGGGAGCTGTTTTTT; CDR3: CASSSGQGKTGELFF
J: TRBJ2-7; D: TRBD2; size: NA; length: 13; V: TRBV6-6; DNA: TGTGCCAGTAATCTAGCGGAGACCTACGAGCAGTACTTC; CDR3: CASNLAETYEQYF
J: TRBJ2-2; D: NA; size: NA; length: 20; V: TRBV11-3; DNA: TGTGCCAGCAGCGCAGACAGGGGATATGAAGCGGGAGGTCAGGGCGGGGAGCTGTTTTTT; CDR3: CASSADRGYEAGGQGGELFF
J: TRBJ2-1; D: NA; size: once; length: 14; V: TRBV24-1; DNA: TGTGCCACCAGTGATTCGAACGGACGTGGAGGGCAGTTCTTC; CDR3: CATSDSNGRGGQFF
J: TRBJ1-1; D: NA; size: NA; length: 13; V: TRBV5-1; DNA: TGCGCCAGCAGCTTGAGGGGTGGCACTGAAGCTTTCTTT; CDR3: CASSLRGGTEAFF
J: TRBJ2-3; D: NA; size: NA; length: 14; V: TRBV10-3; DNA: TGTGCCATCAGTGAGAAATATAGCACAGATACGCAGTATTTT; CDR3: CAISEKYSTDTQYF
J: TRBJ1-5; D: NA; size: few; length: 15; V: TRBV19; DNA: TGTGCCAGTAGTATAGGGAGGAGGGGTAATCAGCCCCAGCATTTT; CDR3: CASSIGRRGNQPQHF
J: TRBJ2-7; D: TRBD2; size: once; length: 14; V: TRBV19; DNA: TGTGCCAGTAGGACTAGCGGGACCTCCTACGAGCAGTACTTC; CDR3: CASRTSGTSYEQYF
J: TRBJ1-1; D: NA; size: once; length: 16; V: TRBV9; DNA: TGTGCCAGCAGCGTATTAACAGGAGTCATGAACACTGAAGCTTTCTTT; CDR3: CASSVLTGVMNTEAFF
J: TRBJ1-5; D: NA; size: few; length: 17; V: TRBV4-3; DNA: TGCGCCAGCAGCCAAGACGCGGGAGGTTATAGCAATCAGCCCCAGCATTTT; CDR3: CASSQDAGGYSNQPQHF
J: TRBJ2-1; D: NA; size: once; length: 16; V: TRBV7-6; DNA: TGTGCCAGCAGCCCCATTTCTGGCGCGGCCTACAATGAGCAGTTCTTC; CDR3: CASSPISGAAYNEQFF
J: TRBJ2-3; D: NA; size: NA; length: 15; V: TRBV6-2/TRBV6-3; DNA: TGTGCCAGCAGTTACCCCGGCGGGAGCACAGATACGCAGTATTTT; CDR3: CASSYPGGSTDTQYF
J: TRBJ2-7; D: NA; size: few; length: 14; V: TRBV1; DNA: TGCACCAGTGGAGGGGAGCGCAAATCCTACGAGCAGTACTTC; CDR3: CTSGGERKSYEQYF
J: TRBJ1-6; D: NA; size: NA; length: 14; V: TRBV28; DNA: TGTGCCAGCACGGAACCCGGAGGGGATTCACCCCTCCACTTT; CDR3: CASTEPGGDSPLHF
J: TRBJ1-4; D: NA; size: NA; length: 13; V: TRBV28; DNA: TGTGCCAGCAGACCACAGGGTAATGAAAAACTGTTTTTT; CDR3: CASRPQGNEKLFF
J: TRBJ1-5; D: NA; size: NA; length: 14; V: TRBV21-1; DNA: TGTGCCAGCAGCACGACAGTGAACAATCAGCCCCAGCATTTT; CDR3: CASSTTVNNQPQHF
J: TRBJ2-5; D: TRBD1; size: NA; length: 14; V: TRBV18; DNA: TGTGCCAGCTCCCCGACAGGGGGCGGCGAGACCCAGTACTTC; CDR3: CASSPTGGGETQYF
J: TRBJ2-1; D: NA; size: NA; length: 19; V: TRBV21-1; DNA: TGTGCCAGCAGCTCTCAGTCGGCGGGAGGGACGGGGGACTACAATGAGCAGTTCTTC; CDR3: CASSSQSAGGTGDYNEQFF
J: TRBJ1-2; D: TRBD1; size: NA; length: 14; V: TRBV10-3; DNA: TGTGCCATTGGGGGCAATGGGACAGGGCAAGGCTACACCTTC; CDR3: CAIGGNGTGQGYTF
J: TRBJ1-5; D: NA; size: once; length: 13; V: TRBV6-5; DNA: TGTGCCAGCAGGAGGTGGGGCAATCAGCCCCAGCATTTT; CDR3: CASRRWGNQPQHF
J: TRBJ2-1; D: NA; size: NA; length: 14; V: TRBV25-1; DNA: TGTGCCAGCAGTGTCCCTGGGTGGACTAATGAGCAGTTCTTC; CDR3: CASSVPGWTNEQFF
J: TRBJ2-2; D: NA; size: NA; length: 13; V: TRBV19; DNA: TGTGCCAGTAGTCAGACCCCGGGCGGGGAGCTGTTTTTT; CDR3: CASSQTPGGELFF
J: TRBJ1-2; D: NA; size: NA; length: 14; V: TRBV7-3; DNA: TGTGCCAGCAGCTCAACAGTAGATGGTTCTGGCTACACCTTC; CDR3: CASSSTVDGSGYTF
J: TRBJ2-5; D: NA; size: NA; length: 11; V: TRBV30; DNA: TGTGCCTGGACGGTCCAAGAGACCCAGTACTTC; CDR3: CAWTVQETQYF
J: TRBJ1-1; D: NA; size: NA; length: 15; V: TRBV15; DNA: TGTGCCACCAGCAGAGGGCGCGGAGTAAACACTGAAGCTTTCTTT; CDR3: CATSRGRGVNTEAFF
J: TRBJ2-7; D: TRBD1; size: few; length: 12; V: TRBV19; DNA: TGTGCCAGTAGTATGACAGGGAACGAGCAGTACTTC; CDR3: CASSMTGNEQYF
J: TRBJ2-5; D: NA; size: NA; length: 13; V: TRBV19; DNA: TGTGCCAGTACCCCGGAGGGTGGACGGACCCAGTACTTC; CDR3: CASTPEGGRTQYF
J: TRBJ1-4; D: TRBD1; size: NA; length: 18; V: TRBV5-1; DNA: TGCGCCAGCAGCTTACTAAAGACGACCGGGACAGGGAGTGAAAAACTGTTTTTT; CDR3: CASSLLKTTGTGSEKLFF
J: TRBJ2-4; D: TRBD1; size: NA; length: 17; V: TRBV3-1/TRBV3-2; DNA: TGTGCCAGCAGCCAAGCCACGACCGGGGACAGGGTAGACATTCAGTACTTC; CDR3: CASSQATTGDRVDIQYF
J: TRBJ2-5; D: TRBD2; size: NA; length: 14; V: TRBV28; DNA: TGTGCCAGCAGTTACGCGGGGGGCTTGGAGACCCAGTACTTC; CDR3: CASSYAGGLETQYF
J: TRBJ1-1; D: NA; size: NA; length: 15; V: TRBV28; DNA: TGTGCCAGCAAGCGCGTGGGCAGGGGAAACACTGAAGCTTTCTTT; CDR3: CASKRVGRGNTEAFF
J: TRBJ2-3; D: TRBD2; size: NA; length: 15; V: TRBV7-2; DNA: TGTGCCAGCACCTCGGGGGGGGGTGAGGGAGATACGCAGTATTTT; CDR3: CASTSGGGEGDTQYF
J: TRBJ2-1; D: TRBD2; size: NA; length: 15; V: TRBV5-8; DNA: TGTGCCAGCAGCTTGGGACTAGCGGGGGTAAATGAGCAGTTCTTC; CDR3: CASSLGLAGVNEQFF
J: TRBJ2-7; D: NA; size: NA; length: 14; V: TRBV11-3; DNA: TGTGCCAGCAGCGTGACTACCCGGTTACGGAAGCAGTACTTC; CDR3: CASSVTTRLRKQYF
J: TRBJ1-2; D: TRBD1; size: NA; length: 14; V: TRBV6-5; DNA: TGTGCCAGCAGGAGGGGGCGCGGAGACTATGGCTACACCTTC; CDR3: CASRRGRGDYGYTF
J: TRBJ1-1; D: NA; size: NA; length: 16; V: TRBV7-8; DNA: TGTGCCAGCGCCTCCCTAGGTGGCAGGGTCACCACTGAAGCTTTCTTT; CDR3: CASASLGGRVTTEAFF
J: TRBJ1-6; D: TRBD1; size: NA; length: 13; V: TRBV27; DNA: TGTGCCAGCAGACCGACAGGGGCCGAAACCCTCCACTTT; CDR3: CASRPTGAETLHF
J: TRBJ1-6; D: TRBD1; size: NA; length: 14; V: TRBV6-5; DNA: TGTGCCAGCAGTTACGGACAGGGTATTTCACCCCTCCACTTT; CDR3: CASSYGQGISPLHF